This TCR beta chain was observed in a study of regulatory T cells in long-lasting Graves disease. With 4 bases clipped from V and 6 bases from J, the junction kept 4 bases outside the gene matches. The CDR3 is 14 amino acids. Germline values: CDR1 SGHRS, CDR2 YFSETQ. The time point is: newly diagnosed GD, antithyroid drugs for less than 3 months. Following extraction of RNA from PBMCs, that RNA was used to make the TCR library. Library construction for TCR beta used iRepertoire HTBI primers and Arm-PCR of CDR3 regions. TCRdb reanalysed the multiplex PCR reads using MiXCR and keeps one entry per CDR3 protein. The data contain around 500,000 distinct CDR3 sequences, approximately 13% of them seen just once; the ten biggest clones take up 10%. In addition, the sample was reused for a study of T cells in Graves' hyperthyroidism and ophthalmopathy.

This specimen was peripheral blood mononuclear cells (PBMCs), taken at new diagnosis, from a patient treated with antithyroid drugs. The rearrangement uses TRBV5-1 and TRBJ2-1; 10 positions agree with TRBD2. This TCR derives from a man younger than 40 with Graves disease. The CDR3 DNA is TGCGCCAGCAGCGCTAGCGGGAGTATCAATGAGCAGTTCTTC. Translation gives CASSASGSINEQFF.